This entry lists 10 T cell receptor beta chains sequenced from one sample in a study of T cell responses to AZD1222 COVID-19 vaccine. Measured with immunoSEQ multiplex PCR; TCRdb has only the in-frame clones, and not every one. The profile shows fewer than 130,000 clones, roughly 90% of them singletons. The source was peripheral blood, collected on day 0 of AZD1222 vaccination. These receptors all stem from an adult in good health.

This clone was seen once. J is TRBJ2-3 and V is TRBV6-6; possible D gene TRBD2, 5 bases. CDR1 MNHNY and CDR2 SVGAGI come from the germline V gene (reference sequence). V was trimmed by 5 bases and J by 4 bases, leaving 10 bases between them. This CDR3 comprises 13 residues. In nucleotides, the CDR3 is TGTGCCAGCAGTAGGACTCCCGCAGATACGCAGTATTTT. This translates into CASSRTPADTQYF.

The CDR3 is CASSESMDTQYF. The CDR3 region has the DNA TGCGCCAGCAGTGAGTCTATGGATACGCAGTATTTT. The rearrangement uses TRBV10-2 and TRBJ2-3, with D unresolved. The V end was cut by 0 bases, the J end by 6 bases, with 4 bases between. This CDR3 is built from 12 residues. Germline V gene lookup returns CDR1 WSHSY and CDR2 SAAADI.

There are a few counts of this clone. The rearrangement links TRBV10-2 to TRBJ1-5; 7 nucleotides align to TRBD1. This CDR3 region has 14 residues. V dropped 2 bases and J dropped 5; count of bases not matched to a gene: 3. Germline V gene data show CDR1 as WSHSY and CDR2 as SAAADI. Here the CDR3 DNA reads TGCGCCAGCAGTGAGCCGGGGACAGATCAGCCCCAGCATTTT. Translating gives CASSEPGTDQPQHF.

The chain couples TRBV7-8 to TRBJ2-7, with TRBD1 as a possible D gene (5 bases). This CDR3 contains 15 residues. V was shortened by 2 bases and J by 3 bases, with 14 bases between the two germline ends. Germline V gene data show CDR1 as SGHVS and CDR2 as FQNEAQ. CDR3 sequence (DNA): TGTGCCAGCAGCTTACTAGGACAAGGGCTCTACGAGCAGTACTTC. This gives the protein CASSLLGQGLYEQYF.

The gene calls are TRBV7-2 and TRBJ1-4; no clear D gene. The CDR3 sequence is 16 residues long. Per germline, CDR1 SGHTA and CDR2 FQGNSA. V gave up 5 bases and J gave up 3 bases, with 16 bases separating them. The CDR3 nucleotides read TGTGCCAGCAGCCCACTCACGGGATTTGCTAATGAAAAACTGTTTTTT. It translates to CASSPLTGFANEKLFF.

The J gene is TRBJ2-5, the V gene TRBV4-1, with D hard to call. Germline V gene sequence: CDR1 MGHRA, CDR2 YSYEKL. Trimming removed 2 bases at V and 2 bases at J, with 12 bases between. The CDR3 length is 15 residues. CDR3 protein: CASSQITRLQETQYF. DNA for the CDR3: TGCGCCAGCAGCCAAATTACCCGGCTACAAGAGACCCAGTACTTC.

V gene TRBV19 combines with J gene TRBJ2-3, with D tentatively TRBD2 (5 bases). The CDR3 has 14 residues. Trimming left V 7 bases short and J 2 bases short, with 13 bases between. Germline loops: CDR1 LNHDA, CDR2 SQIVND (reference sequence). The CDR3 is CASTKRSHTDTQYF. CDR3 in DNA: TGTGCCAGTACCAAGCGGAGCCACACAGATACGCAGTATTTT.

This sequence joins TRBV6-1 and TRBJ1-2, with D perhaps TRBD1 (5 bases). CDR1 is MNHNS and CDR2 is SASEGT in the germline V gene. Trimming cost V 2 bases and J 4 bases, with 8 bases left between them. The length of the CDR3 is 13 residues. CDR3 sequence: CASSEQGRYGYTF. In DNA form, the CDR3 reads TGTGCCAGCAGTGAACAGGGCCGCTATGGCTACACCTTC.

The V and J genes are TRBV7-9 and TRBJ2-7; D is undetermined. CDR1 and CDR2 from the germline V gene are SEHNR and FQNEAQ (reference sequence). Trimming took 6 bases from V and 1 from J, leaving 4 bases between them. This CDR3 is built from 11 residues. The CDR3 region is CASRGSYEQYF. CDR3 DNA: TGTGCCAGCAGGGGGTCCTACGAGCAGTACTTC.

V usage is TRBV7-8 and J usage is TRBJ1-3; D unclear. The V and J ends lost 1 base and 5 bases respectively, with 9 bases between them. The germline V gene encodes CDR1 SGHVS and CDR2 FQNEAQ. The CDR3 consists of 14 residues. The CDR3 DNA sequence: TGTGCCAGCAGCTTAGAGGGTGTAAGAAACACCATATATTTT. This sequence encodes CASSLEGVRNTIYF.